This TCR beta chain was captured in a study of PD-1 blockade in classical Hodgkin lymphoma. Study outcomes and limitations: Healthy donors were reported to have higher baseline TCR diversity than newly diagnosed patients. Partial responders and progressors had significantly lower baseline TCR diversity. By C4D1 there was a significant rise in CD4+ TCR diversity but not in CD8+ TCR diversity.

CDR1 is SGHRS, CDR2 YFSETQ, per germline. The CDR3 is made up of 15 amino acids. V lost 3 bases, J lost 8 bases, and 17 bases lay in between. TCRdb's copy holds only in-frame clones and misses some; the assay was immunoSEQ multiplex PCR. The sample carries 110,000 or so clones, around nine tenths recorded once. The sample holds many counts of this clone. Its antigen is not identified. The time point is: cycle 4 day 1 (C4D1), after 5 to 7 weeks of nivolumab. Each patient relapsed following autologous stem cell transplantation, and prior brentuximab vedotin exposure differed. Under best response, outcomes were complete response, partial response or progressive disease.

This material consisted of peripheral blood mononuclear cells (PBMCs), taken before the fourth cycle of nivolumab. The chain joins TRBV5-1 to TRBJ1-4; tentative D call: TRBD1 (5 bases). The TCR comes from a human donor with classical Hodgkin lymphoma. CDR3 sequence (DNA): TGCGCCAGCAGCTCCCGACAGCCCCGGGACGAAAAACTGTTTTTT. Amino acids: CASSSRQPRDEKLFF.